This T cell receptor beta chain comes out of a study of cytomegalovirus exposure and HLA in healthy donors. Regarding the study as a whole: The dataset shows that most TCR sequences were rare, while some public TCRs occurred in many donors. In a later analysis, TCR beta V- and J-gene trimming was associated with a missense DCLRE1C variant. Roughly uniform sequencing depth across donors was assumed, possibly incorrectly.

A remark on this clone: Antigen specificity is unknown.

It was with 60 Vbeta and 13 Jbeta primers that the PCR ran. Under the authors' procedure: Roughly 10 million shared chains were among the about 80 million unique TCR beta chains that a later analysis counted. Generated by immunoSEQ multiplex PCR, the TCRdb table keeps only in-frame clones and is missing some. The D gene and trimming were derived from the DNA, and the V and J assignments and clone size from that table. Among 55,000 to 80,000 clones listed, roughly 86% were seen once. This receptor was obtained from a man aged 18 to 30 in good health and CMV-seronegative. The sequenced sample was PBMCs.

The CDR3 reads CAISDRGRGGKSTDTQYF. The DNA of the CDR3 is TGTGCCATCAGTGACAGGGGGCGCGGCGGGAAAAGCACAGATACGCAGTATTTT. The gene calls are TRBV10-3 and TRBJ2-3, with 8 bases that match TRBD1. The CDR3 has 18 residues. CDR1 is ENHRY and CDR2 is SYGVKD in the germline V gene. Unmatched junction bases numbered 11, after V lost 3 bases and J lost 0 bases.